This T cell receptor (beta chain) was captured by sequencing in a study of T cell responses to AZD1222 COVID-19 vaccine. Looked up from germline, CDR1 is LGHDT and CDR2 is YNNKEL (reference sequence). Trimming pared 1 base from V and 4 bases from J, leaving 11 bases between. The CDR3 loop spans 15 amino acids. Assay: immunoSEQ multiplex PCR; the TCRdb copy retains only in-frame clones and omits some. The sample holds tens of thousands of clones, approximately 83% seen once. Timing groups of about 4 and about 12 weeks for second doses were pooled. The V call is TRBV3-1 (or the pseudogene TRBV3-2), the J call TRBJ1-3; D is perhaps TRBD1 (5 bases). The receptor's source is an adult who received the AZD1222 COVID-19 vaccine. The sample in question was peripheral blood, obtained 28 days after the second AZD1222 dose. This chain's CDR3 is CASSQVAGTGNTIYF. Written as DNA, the CDR3 is TGTGCCAGCAGCCAAGTGGCAGGGACCGGAAACACCATATATTTT.